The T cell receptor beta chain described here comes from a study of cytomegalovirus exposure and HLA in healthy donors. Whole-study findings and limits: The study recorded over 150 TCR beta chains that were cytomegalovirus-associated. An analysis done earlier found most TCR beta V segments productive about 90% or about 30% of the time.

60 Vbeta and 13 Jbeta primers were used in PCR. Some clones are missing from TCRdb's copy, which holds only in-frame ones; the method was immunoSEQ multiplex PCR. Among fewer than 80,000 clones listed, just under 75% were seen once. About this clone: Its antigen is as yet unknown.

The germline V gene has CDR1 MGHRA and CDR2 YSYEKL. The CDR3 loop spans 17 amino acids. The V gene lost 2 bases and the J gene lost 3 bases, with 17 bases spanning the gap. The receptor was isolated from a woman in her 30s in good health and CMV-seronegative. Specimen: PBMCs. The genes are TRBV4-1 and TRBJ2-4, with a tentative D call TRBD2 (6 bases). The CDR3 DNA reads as TGCGCCAGCAGCCAACCCTCTGCGGGAAAGGTCAAAAACATTCAGTACTTC. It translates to CASSQPSAGKVKNIQYF.